Each of the 17 T cell receptor beta chains below was sequenced from the same sample in a study of blood T cell repertoires in COVID-19. Using immunoSEQ multiplex PCR, the repertoire was profiled, and TCRdb retains in-frame clones only, with some absent. The sample shows tens of thousands of clones, roughly 71% of them seen only once. Sequencing was done on a sample of peripheral blood. All receptors come from a woman in her 50s with active or convalescent COVID-19.

The CDR3 DNA is TGCAGCGCGGAGGAGCCCCCCCATGGCTACACCTTC. Protein: CSAEEPPHGYTF. V gene TRBV29-1 combines with J gene TRBJ1-2; D uncertain. CDR1 is SQVTM and CDR2 is ANQGSEA in the germline V gene. This CDR3 contains 12 residues. The V and J ends lost 7 bases and 6 bases respectively, with 15 bases between them.

The chain has TRBV21-1 and TRBJ1-1; TRBD1 was called by the table and not checked on the DNA. TRBV21-1 constitutes a pseudogene. CDR3 length: 15 amino acids. The CDR3 spells CASSRPTAMNTEAFF. The DNA of the CDR3 is TGTGCCAGCAGCAGACCGACAGCCATGAACACTGAAGCTTTCTTT.

The gene calls are TRBV6-2 or TRBV6-3 and TRBJ2-1, with 7 nucleotides matching TRBD2. The CDR3 has 17 amino acids. V dropped 5 bases and J dropped 3; count of bases not matched to a gene: 13. The germline V gene has CDR1 MNHEY and CDR2 SVGEGT. The CDR3 bases are TGTGCCAGCAGTCCCATGGGATCGGGACTATACTACAATGAGCAGTTCTTC. It is translated as CASSPMGSGLYYNEQFF.

This clone came up once. The chain has TRBV20-1 and TRBJ2-1; D remains ambiguous. V gave up 3 bases and J gave up 5 bases, with 2 bases separating them. This CDR3 has 10 residues. Germline CDR1 is DFQATT and CDR2 is SNEGSKA (reference sequence). The CDR3 is CSASDNEQFF. CDR3 in DNA: TGCAGTGCTAGCGACAATGAGCAGTTCTTC.

The chain joins TRBV27 to TRBJ1-5; D ambiguous. Germline V gene lookup returns CDR1 MNHEY and CDR2 SMNVEV (reference sequence). CDR3 length: 15 residues. Trimming stripped 6 bases from V and 1 base from J, with 13 bases between. The chain's CDR3 is CASRSELISNQPQHF. The CDR3 nucleotides are TGTGCCAGCAGGTCGGAGTTAATAAGCAATCAGCCCCAGCATTTT.

Notes on this clone: The junction departs from germline at one end; a sequencing error may be responsible. The chain employs TRBV7-7 and TRBJ2-1; 10 nucleotides line up with TRBD2. The CDR3 is 15 amino acids. Germline V lookup: CDR1 SSHAT, CDR2 FNYEAQ (reference sequence). CDR3 coding DNA: TGTGCTAGCAGCTTAAGGGCTAGCGGGAGTAATGAGCAGTTCTTC. Its protein product is CASSLRASGSNEQFF.

This clone rates as medium-sized. The CDR3 region is CASSEGTGVPTEAFF. The CDR3 DNA follows: TGCGCCAGCAGTGAAGGGACAGGGGTACCGACTGAAGCTTTCTTT. The genes are TRBV10-2 and TRBJ1-1; 10 bases are a match to TRBD1. V gave up 3 bases and J gave up 5 bases; unmatched junction bases: 6. This CDR3 region has 15 residues. The germline V gene has CDR1 WSHSY and CDR2 SAAADI.

This clone turned up a few times. The genes are TRBV11-2 and TRBJ2-1; possible D gene TRBD2, 6 bases. V dropped 5 bases and J dropped 6 bases, with 17 bases sitting between them. The CDR3 is 15 residues long. Per the germline V gene, CDR1 is SGHAT and CDR2 is FQNNGV. The CDR3 region is CASSAQPGTPNEQFF. CDR3 sequence (DNA): TGTGCCAGCAGCGCTCAACCCGGGACTCCCAATGAGCAGTTCTTC.

This chain joins TRBV25-1 and TRBJ1-1; D is possibly TRBD1 (5 bases). Germline loops: CDR1 MGHDK, CDR2 SYGVNS. Trimming took off 5 bases at V and 4 bases at J, with 8 bases between the two ends. CDR3 length equals 12 residues. The DNA for the CDR3 is TGTGCCAGCAGTTGGGGGGGCACTGAAGCTTTCTTT. As protein: CASSWGGTEAFF.

The V gene is TRBV6-1, the J gene TRBJ2-6, with D perhaps matching TRBD1 (5 bases). Germline CDR1 and CDR2: MNHNS and SASEGT. Trimming stripped 4 bases from V and 0 bases from J, with 10 bases between. CDR3 length: 16 amino acids. CDR3 DNA: TGTGCCAGCAGTGGACATAGGGGCTCTGGGGCCAACGTCCTGACTTTC. This codes for CASSGHRGSGANVLTF.

This clone was found once. The CDR3 reads CASSPQGAKGGYTF. The CDR3 nucleotides are TGTGCCAGCAGTCCACAGGGGGCAAAAGGGGGCTACACCTTC. The V and J genes are TRBV6-1 and TRBJ1-2; 9 bases map to TRBD1. V dropped 5 bases and J dropped 8; count of bases not matched to a gene: 9. Germline V lookup: CDR1 MNHNS, CDR2 SASEGT. CDR3 length equals 14 residues.

J is TRBJ2-3 and V is TRBV12-5; D gene unclear. Trimming shortened V by 0 bases and J by 6 bases, and 13 bases separated the two germline ends. There are 15 residues in the CDR3. Looked up from germline, CDR1 is LGHNT and CDR2 is FRNRAP. In DNA form, the CDR3 reads TGTGCTAGTGGTTTGGTTGGCGGTTCCACGGATACGCAGTATTTT. It codes for CASGLVGGSTDTQYF.

DNA of the CDR3: TGTGCCAGCAGCCCTAGAGGGGGCTTAGCTCAGCCCCAGCATTTT. It codes for CASSPRGGLAQPQHF. This chain joins TRBV7-8 and TRBJ1-5; TRBD1 agrees at 7 bases. V gave up 5 bases and J gave up 6 bases; unmatched junction bases: 10. CDR3 length equals 15 residues. CDR1 is SGHVS, CDR2 FQNEAQ, per germline.

This rearrangement joins TRBV2 to TRBJ1-2, with 7 bases that match TRBD1. This CDR3 comprises 14 residues. Unmatched junction bases numbered 17, after V lost 11 bases and J lost 8 bases. The germline V gene has CDR1 SNHLY and CDR2 FYNNEI. CDR3 DNA sequence: TGTGCCTTTCCACCGACAGGGACCGAAAGAGGCTACACCTTC. As protein: CAFPPTGTERGYTF.

This clone was observed a handful of times. The chain carries TRBV3-1 (or the pseudogene TRBV3-2) and TRBJ2-1; 13 bases are a match to TRBD2. V shed 4 bases, J shed 6 bases, and the junction held 3 bases outside the gene matches. Per the germline V gene, CDR1 is LGHDT and CDR2 is YNNKEL (reference sequence). There are 15 residues in the CDR3. The CDR3 DNA follows: TGTGCCAGCAGCCGGACTAGCGGGGGCGGCAATGAGCAGTTCTTC. Protein: CASSRTSGGGNEQFF.

The chain joins TRBV30 to TRBJ2-7; 13 nucleotides match TRBD2. V dropped 1 base and J dropped 7; count of bases not matched to a gene: 13. The CDR3 contains 17 residues. Germline-derived CDR1 and CDR2 are GTSNPN and SVGIG (reference sequence). The CDR3, as DNA: TGTGCCTGGAGTGGCTTCCACGAGGGACTAGCGGGAAGGGAGCAGTACTTC. Protein sequence: CAWSGFHEGLAGREQYF.

This clone was observed a few times. The rearrangement uses TRBV27 and TRBJ1-2; D ambiguous. Looked up from germline, CDR1 is MNHEY and CDR2 is SMNVEV (reference sequence). Trimming removed 5 bases from V and 4 bases from J, with 20 bases in between. The CDR3 loop spans 16 amino acids. CDR3 DNA sequence: TGTGCCAGCAGTCCCGATATGCAGGCTCCCCTCTATGGCTACACCTTC. Protein sequence: CASSPDMQAPLYGYTF.